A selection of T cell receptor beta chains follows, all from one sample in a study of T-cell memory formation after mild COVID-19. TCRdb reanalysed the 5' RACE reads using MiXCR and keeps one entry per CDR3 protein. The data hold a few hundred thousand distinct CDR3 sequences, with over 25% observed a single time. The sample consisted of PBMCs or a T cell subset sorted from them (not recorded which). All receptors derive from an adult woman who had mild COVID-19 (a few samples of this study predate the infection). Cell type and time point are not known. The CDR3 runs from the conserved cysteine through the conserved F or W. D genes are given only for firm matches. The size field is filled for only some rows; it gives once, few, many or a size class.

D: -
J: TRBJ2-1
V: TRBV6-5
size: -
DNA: TGTGCCAGCACCATAAGGGGTGGGAATGAGCAGTTCTTC
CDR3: CASTIRGGNEQFF

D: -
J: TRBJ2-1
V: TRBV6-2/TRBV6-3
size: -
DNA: TGTGCCAGCAGTTACTCTACAGGGTGGAATGAGCAGTTCTTC
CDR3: CASSYSTGWNEQFF

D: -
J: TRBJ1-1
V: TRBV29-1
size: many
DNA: TGCAGCGCTGACGGACAGACGAACACTGAAGCTTTCTTT
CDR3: CSADGQTNTEAFF

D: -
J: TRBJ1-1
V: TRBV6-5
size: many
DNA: TGTGCCAGCAGTTATGAGCTGAACACTGAAGCTTTCTTT
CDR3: CASSYELNTEAFF

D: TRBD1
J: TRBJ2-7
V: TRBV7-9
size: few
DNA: TGTGCCAGCAGCAGGACAGGGACCGCCTCCTACGAGCAGTACTTC
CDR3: CASSRTGTASYEQYF

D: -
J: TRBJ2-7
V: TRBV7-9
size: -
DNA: TGTGCCAGCAGCTTAGCGGGAGCAGCCTACGAGCAGTACTTC
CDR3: CASSLAGAAYEQYF

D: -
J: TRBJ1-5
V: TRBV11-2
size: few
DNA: TGTGCCAGCAGCTTAGAGGACGGTCGGGGGCTCCAGCATTTT
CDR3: CASSLEDGRGLQHF

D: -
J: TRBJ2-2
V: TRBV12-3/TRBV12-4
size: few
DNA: TGTGCCAGCAGTTCGACGGACGGACTGAACACCGGGGAGCTGTTTTTT
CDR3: CASSSTDGLNTGELFF

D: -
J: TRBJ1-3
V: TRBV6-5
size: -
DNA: TGTGCCAGCAGTTCATCGGGCTGGATATCTGGAAACACCATATATTTT
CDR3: CASSSSGWISGNTIYF

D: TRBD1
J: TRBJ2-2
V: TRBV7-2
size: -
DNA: TGTGCCAGCAGCTTAGAGATGGGACAGGTGGCCGGGGAGCTGTTTTTT
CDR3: CASSLEMGQVAGELFF

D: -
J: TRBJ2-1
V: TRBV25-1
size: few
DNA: TGTGCCAGCAGTTCAGCCGGTAACAATGAGCAGTTCTTC
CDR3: CASSSAGNNEQFF

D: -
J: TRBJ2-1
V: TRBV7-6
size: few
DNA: TGTGCCAGCAGCTTAGTATGGGGAATGGATGAGCAGTTCTTC
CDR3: CASSLVWGMDEQFF

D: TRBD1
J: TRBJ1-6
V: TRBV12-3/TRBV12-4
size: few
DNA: TGTGCCAGCAGTTGGACAGGGGAGGCCCTCCACTTT
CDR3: CASSWTGEALHF

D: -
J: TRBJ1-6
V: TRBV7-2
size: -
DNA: TGTGCCAGCAGCTTAGCCAAGGTTTTTGAGGGGCCCCTCCACTTT
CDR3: CASSLAKVFEGPLHF

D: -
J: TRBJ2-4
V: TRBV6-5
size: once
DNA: TGTGCCAGCAGTTCAGGGTTACTAGCCAAAAACATTCAGTACTTC
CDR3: CASSSGLLAKNIQYF

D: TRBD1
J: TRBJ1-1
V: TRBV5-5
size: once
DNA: TGTGCCAGCAGCTTGGGGACAGGGCTGTTTAACACTGAAGCTTTCTTT
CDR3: CASSLGTGLFNTEAFF

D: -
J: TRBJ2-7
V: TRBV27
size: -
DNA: TGTGCCAGCAGTTTGAGCCCGACACCGACAGGACGGTTTTTGTACGAGCAGTACTTC
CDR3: CASSLSPTPTGRFLYEQYF

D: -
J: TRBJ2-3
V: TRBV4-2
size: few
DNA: TGTGCCAGCAGCCCCTCTCCCCGGTCAGATACGCAGTATTTT
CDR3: CASSPSPRSDTQYF

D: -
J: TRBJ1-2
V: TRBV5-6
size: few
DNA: TGTGCCAGCAGCTTACGGCCGGGCCTAACGGGTGGCTACACCTTC
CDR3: CASSLRPGLTGGYTF

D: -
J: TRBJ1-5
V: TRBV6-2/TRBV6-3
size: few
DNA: TGTGCCAGCAGCCAGTATGGGCTACAGGGACAGCCCCAGCATTTT
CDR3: CASSQYGLQGQPQHF

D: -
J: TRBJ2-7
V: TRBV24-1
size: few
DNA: TGTGCCACCGTGGACAGCTCCTACGAGCAGTACTTC
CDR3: CATVDSSYEQYF

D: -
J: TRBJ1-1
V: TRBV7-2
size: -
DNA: TGTGCCAGCACCTTAGTTGGTTACACTGAAGCTTTCTTT
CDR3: CASTLVGYTEAFF

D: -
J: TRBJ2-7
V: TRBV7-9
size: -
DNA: TGTGCCAGCAGATCTTCGAACACCTACGAGCAGTACTTC
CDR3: CASRSSNTYEQYF

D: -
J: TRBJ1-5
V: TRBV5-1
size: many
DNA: TGTGCCAGCAGCTTAGGGGGAGGCGGCCAGCCCCAGCATTTT
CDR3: CASSLGGGGQPQHF

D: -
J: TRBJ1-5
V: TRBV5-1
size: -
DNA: TGCGCCAGCAGTTATGGACGGACGGGGGATGTCCAGCATTTT
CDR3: CASSYGRTGDVQHF

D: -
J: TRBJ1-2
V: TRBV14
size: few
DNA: TGTGCCAGCAGCCAAGATATCCGGGGAGGTGGCTACACCTTC
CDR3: CASSQDIRGGGYTF

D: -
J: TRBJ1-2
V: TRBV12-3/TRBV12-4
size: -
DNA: TGTGCCAGCAGTGCAGGGCTAGAGATTTATGGCTACACCTTC
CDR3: CASSAGLEIYGYTF

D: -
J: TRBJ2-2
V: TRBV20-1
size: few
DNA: TGCAGTGCTAGAGTACGAGAGACCGCCGGGGAGCTGTTTTTT
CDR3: CSARVRETAGELFF

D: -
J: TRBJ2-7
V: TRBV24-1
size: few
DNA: TGTGCCACCAGTCCCCAGGGGAGGTACGAGCAGTACTTC
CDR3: CATSPQGRYEQYF

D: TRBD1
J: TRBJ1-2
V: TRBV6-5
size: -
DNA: TGTGCCAGCAGTTACGGGACAGGGGGCCCGGGTGGCTACACCTTC
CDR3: CASSYGTGGPGGYTF

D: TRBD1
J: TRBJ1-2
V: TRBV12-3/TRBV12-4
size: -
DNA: TGTGCCAGCAGTTTCGGGACAGGGTATAACTATGGCTACACCTTC
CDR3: CASSFGTGYNYGYTF

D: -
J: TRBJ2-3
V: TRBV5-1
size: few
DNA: TGCGCCAGCAGCTTGGAGCCCCTGGATACGCAGTATTTT
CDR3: CASSLEPLDTQYF

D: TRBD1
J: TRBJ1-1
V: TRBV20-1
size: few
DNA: TGCAGTGCTAGCGGGACAGGGGGGAACACTGAAGCTTTCTTT
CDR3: CSASGTGGNTEAFF

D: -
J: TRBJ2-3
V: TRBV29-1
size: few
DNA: TGCAGCGTTGTCGGGGATACGCAGTATTTT
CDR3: CSVVGDTQYF

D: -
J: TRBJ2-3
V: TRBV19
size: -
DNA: TGTGCCAGTAGTACCCTGCCGGTCGTAGGTACAGATACGCAGTATTTT
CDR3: CASSTLPVVGTDTQYF

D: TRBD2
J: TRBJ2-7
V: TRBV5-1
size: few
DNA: TGCGCCAGCACCGTCCAAGGGTGGCGGGAGAACGTCGAGCAGTACTTC
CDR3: CASTVQGWRENVEQYF

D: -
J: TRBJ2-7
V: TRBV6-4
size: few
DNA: TGTGCCAGCCCAGGACGACATATGGTAAATTACGAGCAGTACTTC
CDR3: CASPGRHMVNYEQYF